This T cell receptor beta chain was observed in a study of memory CD4+ T cells and cytomegalovirus serostatus. The CDR3 runs 11 residues. V lost 6 bases and J lost 7, with 9 bases in between. Germline V gives CDR1 SNHLY, CDR2 FYNNEI. TCRdb's copy holds only in-frame clones and misses some; the assay was immunoSEQ multiplex PCR. The profile covers under 55,000 clones, with about four fifths appearing a single time and roughly 1.5% taken by the ten largest. The sort gate was single viable CD3+CD4+CD8-CD45RO+ cells for memory CD4+ T cells. This sequence joins TRBV2 and TRBJ1-2; the D is unclear. This TCR was sampled from an adult in good health and CMV-seropositive. Sequenced input: memory CD4+ T cells from blood. In DNA form, the CDR3 reads TGTGCCAGCAGCCTAGGACCTGGCTACACCTTC. Protein product: CASSLGPGYTF.